This T cell receptor (beta chain) was found in a study of cytomegalovirus exposure and HLA in healthy donors. Study-level points and caveats: Sequencing depth across donors, presence/absence analyses assumed, was roughly uniform.

The study ran its PCR with 60 Vbeta and 13 Jbeta primers. This table comes from immunoSEQ multiplex PCR, and its TCRdb copy is limited to in-frame clones, with some not included. This sample has 140,000 or so clones, with 80% found just once. With respect to this clone: What it recognizes is unknown.

The germline V and J ends were trimmed by 0 bases and 2 bases, with 11 bases remaining between them. The germline CDR1 and CDR2 sequences are SGHTA and FQGNSA. This CDR3 region has 15 residues. Sequencing was carried out using PBMCs. The V gene is TRBV7-2, the J gene TRBJ2-7, with D tentatively TRBD1 (6 bases). The sequence came from a man aged 35 to 55 in good health and CMV-seronegative. CDR3 DNA sequence: TGTGCCAGCAGCTTAGCCGGACAGCAAGCCTACGAGCAGTACTTC. Its protein is CASSLAGQQAYEQYF. Using reference TRBV7-2 and TRBJ2-7 for the parts outside the CDR3, the full variable domain is GAGVSQSPSNKVTEKGKDVELRCDPISGHTALYWYRQSLGQGLEFLIYFQGNSAPDKSGLPSDRFSAERTGGSVSTLTIQRTQQEDSAVYLCASSLAGQQAYEQYFGPGTRLTVT.